This TCR beta chain came from a study of glioma-infiltrating T cells after dendritic cell vaccination. The overall study: Dendritic cell vaccination trial patients had either newly diagnosed or recurrent glioblastoma. Dendritic cell vaccine was injected intradermally three times, biweekly. Broader study findings: Few patients contributed both blood and tumor specimens.

Germline loops: CDR1 SGHTA, CDR2 FQGNSA. The CDR3 spans 15 residues. Trimming shortened V by 3 bases and J by 8 bases, and 16 bases separated the two germline ends. The method was immunoSEQ multiplex PCR; TCRdb's version includes in-frame clones alone and lacks a portion of them. The sample includes tens of thousands of clones, 70% to 90% of them seen just once. Turning to this clone: As yet, its antigen is unknown.

The receptor comes from a human donor with glioblastoma. The sequenced sample was blood, obtained before dendritic cell vaccination. The V call is TRBV7-2, the J call TRBJ2-2, with D tentatively TRBD1 (6 bases). CDR3 sequence (DNA): TGTGCCAGCAGCTTTCTGTCCCTCAGGGGTGGGGAGCTGTTTTTT. Its protein product is CASSFLSLRGGELFF.